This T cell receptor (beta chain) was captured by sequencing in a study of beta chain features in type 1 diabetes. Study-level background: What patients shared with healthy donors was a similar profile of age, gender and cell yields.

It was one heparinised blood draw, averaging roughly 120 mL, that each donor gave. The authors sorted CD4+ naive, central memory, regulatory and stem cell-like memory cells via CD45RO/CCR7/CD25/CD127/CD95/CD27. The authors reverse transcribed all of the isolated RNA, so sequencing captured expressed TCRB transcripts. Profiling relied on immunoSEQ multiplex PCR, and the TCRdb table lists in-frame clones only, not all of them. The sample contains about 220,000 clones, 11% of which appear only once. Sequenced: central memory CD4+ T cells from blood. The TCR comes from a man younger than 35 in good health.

CDR3 bases: TGTGCCAGCAGCTCCCTTCAGGGGGCGCAGAATAACATTCAGTACTTC. This gives the protein CASSSLQGAQNNIQYF. This rearrangement joins TRBV5-4 to TRBJ2-4; 8 nucleotides line up with TRBD1. The CDR3 length is 16 residues. V shed 3 bases and J 7 bases; nucleotides not matched to a gene: 12. Germline V gene lookup returns CDR1 SGHNT and CDR2 YYREEE (reference sequence).